These 21 T cell receptor beta chains originate from one sample sequenced in a study of T cell responses to AZD1222 COVID-19 vaccine. TCRdb's table, derived via immunoSEQ multiplex PCR, lists solely in-frame clones and lacks some. The profile shows 80,000 to 100,000 clones, 80% to 90% of them singletons. Sample: peripheral blood, taken 28 days after the second AZD1222 dose. The receptors were sampled from an adult who received the AZD1222 COVID-19 vaccine.

The CDR3 DNA reads TGTGCCAGTGGGGTTCATAGCAATCAGCCCCAGCATTTT. It encodes CASGVHSNQPQHF. This sequence joins TRBV19 and TRBJ1-5; the D is unclear. Trimming took off 8 bases at V and 0 bases at J, with 8 bases between the two ends. This CDR3 spans 13 amino acids. CDR1 is LNHDA and CDR2 is SQIVND in the germline V gene (reference sequence). The full variable domain, in which reference TRBV19 and TRBJ1-5 provide the parts outside the CDR3, is DGGITQSPKYLFRKEGQNVTLSCEQNLNHDAMYWYRQDPGQGLRLIYYSQIVNDFQKGDIAEGYSVSREKKESFPLTVTSAQKNPTAFYLCASGVHSNQPQHFGDGTRLSIL.

Regarding this clone: Other DNA sequences in this sample translate to the same CDR3. The chain joins TRBV18 to TRBJ1-1; D gene unclear. Trimming took 3 bases from V and 1 from J, leaving 6 bases between them. Germline V gene data show CDR1 as KGHSH and CDR2 as LQKENI. The CDR3 loop spans 13 amino acids. The CDR3 DNA reads as TGTGCCAGCTCACCTTCCGGGAACACTGAAGCTTTCTTT. Translation: CASSPSGNTEAFF.

The gene calls are TRBV7-6 and TRBJ1-2, with 7 bases aligning to TRBD1. The CDR3 is made up of 15 amino acids. V gave up 5 bases and J gave up 6 bases; unmatched junction bases: 12. The germline CDR1 and CDR2 sequences are SGHVS and FNYEAQ. DNA of the CDR3: TGTGCCAGCAGCCTCCGCCCTACAGGGGTAGATGGCTACACCTTC. It codes for CASSLRPTGVDGYTF.

The genes are TRBV6-2 or TRBV6-3 and TRBJ1-6, with no clear D. Germline V gene sequence: CDR1 MNHEY, CDR2 SVGEGT. Trimming pared 0 bases from V and 10 bases from J, leaving 13 bases between. The CDR3 is 15 residues long. The DNA for the CDR3 is TGTGCCAGCAGTTACTCTTCCGGGCTAATCTCACCCCTCCACTTT. Translated: CASSYSSGLISPLHF.

V is TRBV6-1 and J is TRBJ1-2, with D possibly matching TRBD1 (6 bases). The V gene lost 4 bases and the J gene lost 3 bases, with 18 bases spanning the gap. The CDR3 contains 16 residues. In germline, CDR1 is MNHNS, CDR2 SASEGT. CDR3 region: CASSAPVGGPDYGYTF. The CDR3 DNA is TGTGCCAGCAGTGCCCCCGTAGGGGGTCCCGACTATGGCTACACCTTC.

The V and J genes are TRBV29-1 and TRBJ2-3; D remains unclear. The V and J ends lost 1 base and 8 bases respectively, with 4 bases between them. CDR1 SQVTM and CDR2 ANQGSEA come from the germline V gene. There are 10 residues in the CDR3. The DNA of the CDR3 is TGCAGCGTTGAAGGGTCTACGCAGTATTTT. Translation gives CSVEGSTQYF.

The chain combines TRBV6-5 with TRBJ2-7; no reliable D call. This CDR3 region has 14 residues. The germline V gene has CDR1 MNHEY and CDR2 SVGAGI. Trimming pared 2 bases from V and 0 bases from J, leaving 8 bases between. The DNA of the CDR3 is TGTGCCAGCAGTTACATGATAAGCTCCTACGAGCAGTACTTC. Its protein product is CASSYMISSYEQYF.

This chain connects TRBV29-1 to TRBJ2-1; 8 positions agree with TRBD1. Germline CDR1 and CDR2: SQVTM and ANQGSEA. The CDR3 covers 15 residues. V was clipped by 6 bases and J by 7 bases; unmatched bases: 14. The CDR3, as DNA: TGCAGCGTGGGAAGGGGCAGGGGGCTGAGGAATGAGCAGTTCTTC. Its translation is CSVGRGRGLRNEQFF.

The gene calls are TRBV7-9 and TRBJ1-1, with D perhaps TRBD1 (5 bases). Germline assignment: CDR1 SEHNR and CDR2 FQNEAQ (reference sequence). The CDR3 has 15 amino acids. The ends were cut back, 6 bases at V and 0 bases at J, with 14 bases in the middle. The chain's CDR3 is CASSPTGYMNTEAFF. The CDR3 DNA is TGTGCCAGCAGTCCTACAGGTTACATGAACACTGAAGCTTTCTTT. Complete variable domain (other parts from reference TRBV7-9 and TRBJ1-1): DTGVSQNPRHKITKRGQNVTFRCDPISEHNRLYWYRQTLGQGPEFLTYFQNEAQLEKSRLLSDRFSAERPKGSFSTLEIQRTEQGDSAMYLCASSPTGYMNTEAFFGQGTRLTVV.

The V and J genes are TRBV6-2 or TRBV6-3 and TRBJ2-4, with D possibly matching TRBD1 (5 bases). Per the germline V gene, CDR1 is MNHEY and CDR2 is SVGEGT. Trimming cost V 2 bases and J 0 bases, with 17 bases left between them. The CDR3 has 18 amino acids. CDR3 in amino acids: CASSYGSRAILAKNIQYF. Here the CDR3 DNA reads TGTGCCAGCAGTTACGGGTCCAGGGCTATCCTAGCCAAAAACATTCAGTACTTC.

The gene calls are TRBV7-9 and TRBJ2-7, with 10 bases matching TRBD1. The trim removed 5 bases at V and 6 bases at J, leaving 7 bases unmatched. Germline CDR1 and CDR2: SEHNR and FQNEAQ (reference sequence). The CDR3 is 14 amino acids. This chain's CDR3 is CASSQDRGPSEQYF. Here the CDR3 DNA reads TGTGCCAGCAGCCAAGACAGGGGGCCCAGCGAGCAGTACTTC.

The chain combines TRBV7-9 with TRBJ2-1, with TRBD2 matching 10 bases. Trimming cost V 5 bases and J 10 bases; bases outside gene matches: 14. The CDR3 runs 16 residues. CDR1 is SEHNR, CDR2 FQNEAQ, per germline (reference sequence). DNA for the CDR3: TGTGCCAGCAGCCCCATCTTGACTAGCGGGCGCCAAGAGCAGTTCTTC. Translating gives CASSPILTSGRQEQFF. Filled out from reference TRBV7-9 and TRBJ2-1, the complete variable domain reads DTGVSQNPRHKITKRGQNVTFRCDPISEHNRLYWYRQTLGQGPEFLTYFQNEAQLEKSRLLSDRFSAERPKGSFSTLEIQRTEQGDSAMYLCASSPILTSGRQEQFFGPGTRLTVL.

This chain links TRBV5-1 with TRBJ2-7; D not certain. The V end was cut by 1 base, the J end by 2 bases, with 10 bases between. CDR3 size: 14 residues. In germline, CDR1 is SGHRS, CDR2 YFSETQ. The CDR3 region is CASSLQAETYEQYF. In DNA, the CDR3 is TGCGCCAGCAGCTTGCAGGCGGAAACCTACGAGCAGTACTTC.

The chain couples TRBV7-3 to TRBJ2-1, with 8 bases that match TRBD1. V shed 5 bases, J shed 8 bases, and the junction held 8 bases outside the gene matches. This CDR3 comprises 14 residues. The V gene's germline CDR1 is SGHTA and CDR2 FQGTGA. CDR3 coding DNA: TGTGCCAGCAGCAAGGGACAGGCTCGAGATGAGCAGTTCTTC. This gives the protein CASSKGQARDEQFF.

This clone turned up a few times. The V and J genes are TRBV30 and TRBJ1-4, with 9 bases that match TRBD1. The CDR3 length is 15 residues. The germline CDR1 and CDR2 sequences are GTSNPN and SVGIG (reference sequence). V shed 4 bases, J shed 5 bases, and the junction held 8 bases outside the gene matches. The CDR3 nucleotides read TGTGCCTGGAATGGCCCGGGACAGGGAAATGAAAAACTGTTTTTT. It specifies CAWNGPGQGNEKLFF.

J is TRBJ2-5 and V is TRBV5-1; no firm D call. Trimming pared 0 bases from V and 1 base from J, leaving 7 bases between. CDR1 is SGHRS and CDR2 is YFSETQ in the germline V gene. This CDR3 has 14 residues. The CDR3 DNA reads TGCGCCAGCAGCTTGGGTAGGTCCCAAGAGACCCAGTACTTC. Translated, it gives CASSLGRSQETQYF.

The chain has TRBV4-3 and TRBJ1-6; D possibly corresponds to TRBD1 (6 bases). The CDR3 length is 14 residues. V lost 5 bases and J lost 10, with 15 bases in between. Germline assignment: CDR1 LGHNA and CDR2 YSLEER. CDR3 sequence (DNA): TGCGCCAGCAGCTGGGATCAGGGGCGATCACCCCTCCACTTT. Translated: CASSWDQGRSPLHF.

This clone was counted only a few times. The J gene is TRBJ1-1, the V gene TRBV24-1, with 7 bases that match TRBD1. Germline CDR1 reads KGHDR; CDR2 reads SFDVKD. The CDR3 runs 15 residues. The V segment lost 3 bases and the J segment 7 bases; nucleotides outside the gene matches: 10. In DNA, the CDR3 is TGTGCCACCAGTGATCCTCTAACCGACAGGGATGAAGCTTTCTTT. Translated, it gives CATSDPLTDRDEAFF.

This clone showed up just once. V gene TRBV5-4 combines with J gene TRBJ2-5; D unresolved. Between the trimmed V and J ends, which lost 1 base and 0 bases, there was a span of 7 bases. This CDR3 has 14 residues. CDR1 is SGHNT and CDR2 is YYREEE in the germline V gene (reference sequence). CDR3 coding DNA: TGTGCCAGCAGCTTGATGACGTACCAAGAGACCCAGTACTTC. As protein: CASSLMTYQETQYF.

V usage is TRBV2 and J usage is TRBJ1-3; weak D call: TRBD1 (6 bases). Trimming removed 4 bases at V and 0 bases at J, with 13 bases between. The CDR3 sequence is 16 residues long. Germline V gene data show CDR1 as SNHLY and CDR2 as FYNNEI. Here the CDR3 reads CASSAMTGYSGNTIYF. The CDR3 DNA follows: TGTGCCAGCAGTGCAATGACAGGCTACTCTGGAAACACCATATATTTT. Combining the CDR3 with reference TRBV2 and TRBJ1-3 gives the whole variable domain EPEVTQTPSHQVTQMGQEVILRCVPISNHLYFYWYRQILGQKVEFLVSFYNNEISEKSEIFDDQFSVERPDGSNFTLKIRSTKLEDSAMYFCASSAMTGYSGNTIYFGEGSWLTVV.

This rearrangement joins TRBV27 to TRBJ1-6, with D tentatively TRBD1 (6 bases). Trimming removed 6 bases from V and 6 bases from J, with 12 bases in between. The CDR3 spans 14 residues. From germline, CDR1 is MNHEY and CDR2 SMNVEV (reference sequence). The CDR3 reads CASSMDSFNSPLHF. CDR3 DNA: TGTGCCAGCAGCATGGACAGTTTTAATTCACCCCTCCACTTT.